This T cell receptor (beta chain) was sequenced in a study of tumor and adjacent non-tumor tissue in lung cancer. Looking at the study overall: Stage I to III disease affected over nine men and a handful of women aged about 31 to 80. Study outcomes and limitations: Tumor TCR diversity, when higher, was linked to shorter survival. Normal lung showed higher cumulative top 100 clone frequency than tumor.

On this clonotype: The antigen remains undetermined. Possible read error: a much larger clone is one base away.

RNA was extracted from bulk tissue without any cell sorting. Chemotherapy-naive patients with new lung cancer underwent thoracic surgery in China, August–November 2014. The CDR3 runs to 15 residues. CDR1 MNHEY and CDR2 SVGAGI come from the germline V gene. TCRbeta libraries were built with three rounds of nested PCR, modified from ARM-PCR. TCRdb independently ran MiXCR on the multiplex PCR reads; one entry per CDR3 protein. The sample has about 85,000 distinct CDR3 sequences; about three fifths are singletons. This chain links TRBV6-5 with TRBJ2-1, with 9 bases aligning to TRBD2. The receptor's source is a man in his 70s with non-small cell lung cancer. Sequenced sample: lung tumor tissue. The CDR3 coding sequence is TGTGCCAGCAGTTACAGAGCGGGAGGCGGGGGGGAGCAGCTCTTC. This gives the protein CASSYRAGGGGEQLF.